This T cell receptor beta chain appears in the sequencing data of a study of blood T cell repertoires in COVID-19. Overall study: Sites across the United States, Italy and Spain contributed samples from acute and convalescent COVID-19. From T cells, B-cell-depleted T cells, or PBMCs came the material, which was cDNA or gDNA.

As originally analysed: Estimation of nucleated cell counts relied on the amplification of reference gene primers. TCRdb's table, derived via immunoSEQ multiplex PCR, lists solely in-frame clones and lacks some. V and J calls and clone size are copied from that table; D and trimming were computed from the DNA. Of around 88,000 clones in the sample, 81% are singletons; the top ten hold roughly 4.4%. Germline CDR1 and CDR2: MGHRA and YSYEKL. The CDR3 is 14 amino acids. The germline V and J ends were trimmed by 2 bases and 8 bases, with 15 bases remaining between them. This clonotype was sampled from a man in his 60s with acute or convalescent COVID-19. What was sequenced was peripheral blood. The J gene is TRBJ1-1, the V gene TRBV4-1; tentative D call: TRBD1 (6 bases). In DNA form, the CDR3 reads TGCGCCAGCAGCCAAACACAGGGTTTTCGAGAAGCTTTCTTT. This sequence encodes CASSQTQGFREAFF.